These 16 T cell receptor beta chains were all obtained from the same sample, sequenced in a study of T cell repertoires in cytomegalovirus infection. These receptors lack a known antigen. TCRdb recomputed calls from the reads with MiXCR, one row per CDR3 protein. The sample yields under 120,000 distinct CDR3 sequences, under 50% seen once. Sequencing was performed on CD8+ T cells from cultured PBMCs, taken from culture after CMV antigen stimulation. The source is a human donor in good health (CMV status not recorded). Some clones in this sample may be carry-over from other donors' samples.

This clonotype was counted once. The V gene is TRBV6-5, the J gene TRBJ1-6; 11 nucleotides align to TRBD1. V dropped 6 bases and J dropped 6; count of bases not matched to a gene: 4. Germline lookup yields CDR1 MNHEY and CDR2 SVGAGI. This CDR3 comprises 15 residues. The CDR3 here is CASRSGTGGNSPLHF. CDR3 coding DNA: TGTGCCAGCAGGTCCGGGACAGGGGGTAATTCACCCCTCCACTTT.

This clonotype occurred a few times. In DNA, the CDR3 is TGTGCCAGCAGCCAAGAGGTCCAGGGGATATGGGAGACCCAGTACTTC. Its protein product is CASSQEVQGIWETQYF. The chain combines TRBV4-2 with TRBJ2-5; maybe TRBD1 (6 bases). This CDR3 spans 16 amino acids. Looked up from germline, CDR1 is LGHNA and CDR2 is YNFKEQ. The V end was cut by 0 bases, the J end by 5 bases, with 16 bases between.

The chain is built from TRBV12-5 and TRBJ2-1; the D is unclear. Per the germline V gene, CDR1 is LGHNT and CDR2 is FRNRAP. V dropped 6 bases and J dropped 0 bases, with 12 bases sitting between them. This CDR3 is built from 15 residues. Here the CDR3 reads CASGSDRFSYNEQFF. The CDR3 DNA reads TGTGCTAGTGGCTCTGACCGATTCTCCTACAATGAGCAGTTCTTC.

V is TRBV29-1 and J is TRBJ1-1; possible D gene TRBD1, 5 bases. The CDR3 spans 13 residues. Trimming removed 3 bases at V and 5 bases at J, with 13 bases between. CDR1 SQVTM and CDR2 ANQGSEA come from the germline V gene. The CDR3 is CSVEGTVGTEAFF. CDR3 coding DNA: TGCAGCGTTGAGGGGACGGTGGGGACTGAAGCTTTCTTT.

This clonotype was counted between two and nine times. This chain uses TRBV7-9 with TRBJ2-4; 7 bases match TRBD1. CDR1 is SEHNR and CDR2 is FQNEAQ in the germline V gene (reference sequence). The CDR3 loop spans 18 amino acids. With V trimmed by 4 bases and J by 1 base, 13 bases remained unmatched. The CDR3: CASSSFGETQGAKNIQYF. The CDR3 DNA reads as TGTGCCAGCAGCTCGTTCGGAGAAACACAGGGGGCCAAAAACATTCAGTACTTC.

This sequence joins TRBV7-6 and TRBJ1-6; possibly TRBD1 for D (5 bases). This CDR3 spans 14 amino acids. The V and J ends lost 1 base and 10 bases respectively, with 11 bases between them. Per the germline V gene, CDR1 is SGHVS and CDR2 is FNYEAQ. This chain's CDR3 is CASSLGQGESPLHF. The CDR3 coding sequence is TGTGCCAGCAGCTTAGGGCAGGGAGAGTCACCCCTCCACTTT.

The rearrangement uses TRBV7-2 and TRBJ2-2; tentatively, D is TRBD1 (6 bases). CDR1 is SGHTA and CDR2 is FQGNSA in the germline V gene. Trimming stripped 6 bases from V and 3 bases from J, with 11 bases between. This CDR3 is built from 14 residues. The CDR3 reads CASRRQDYTGELFF. DNA for the CDR3: TGTGCCAGCAGACGACAGGACTACACCGGGGAGCTGTTTTTT.

This chain connects TRBV9 to TRBJ2-1, with D perhaps matching TRBD2 (5 bases). Germline assignment: CDR1 SGDLS and CDR2 YYNGEE. The CDR3 extends over 14 amino acids. V was shortened by 4 bases and J by 9 bases, with 17 bases between the two germline ends. CDR3: CASSRGGVGSEQFF. The CDR3 DNA reads TGTGCCAGCAGCCGGGGTGGGGTCGGCAGTGAGCAGTTCTTC.

This clonotype showed up just a few times. The chain is built from TRBV7-2 and TRBJ2-1; 12 bases are shared with TRBD2. This CDR3 region has 18 residues. Germline values: CDR1 SGHTA, CDR2 FQGNSA. V lost 2 bases to trimming and J lost 7 bases; unmatched junction nucleotides: 12. The CDR3 sequence is CASSLNSLRLAGENEQFF. CDR3 nucleotide sequence: TGTGCCAGCAGCTTAAATTCCCTCAGACTAGCGGGGGAGAATGAGCAGTTCTTC.

This chain connects TRBV7-2 to TRBJ2-3, with 7 bases identical to TRBD2. V shed 7 bases and J 2 bases; nucleotides not matched to a gene: 6. The CDR3 contains 14 residues. Germline-derived CDR1 and CDR2 are SGHTA and FQGNSA. The CDR3, as DNA: TGTGCCAGCAACCCGGGACTATTCACAGATACGCAGTATTTT. Amino acids: CASNPGLFTDTQYF.

The CDR3, as DNA: TGTGCCAGCAGCTTATTAGGGGGACTAGCGGGGGGAGCCTACAATGAGCAGTTCTTC. This sequence encodes CASSLLGGLAGGAYNEQFF. V usage is TRBV7-3 and J usage is TRBJ2-1, with 15 nucleotides matching TRBD2. Germline trimming cut 2 bases from V and 2 bases from J; bases unmatched to any gene: 7. This CDR3 region has 19 residues. Germline CDR1 SGHTA, CDR2 FQGTGA.

This clonotype was observed at least ten times. The chain couples TRBV7-9 to TRBJ2-3; TRBD1 matches 8 bases. The CDR3 consists of 17 residues. V lost 5 bases and J lost 2; bases outside the gene matches: 12. Germline V gene data show CDR1 as SEHNR and CDR2 as FQNEAQ (reference sequence). Here the CDR3 reads CASSPSSRGRYTDTQYF. The CDR3, as DNA: TGTGCCAGCAGCCCATCTTCCAGGGGGCGTTACACAGATACGCAGTATTTT.

The chain links TRBV7-9 to TRBJ2-7, with D maybe TRBD1 (5 bases). This CDR3 comprises 14 residues. Germline loops: CDR1 SEHNR, CDR2 FQNEAQ (reference sequence). The V end was cut by 5 bases, the J end by 3 bases, with 14 bases between. CDR3 sequence reads: CASSHPQGYYEQYF. CDR3 in DNA: TGTGCCAGCAGCCACCCCCAGGGTTACTACGAGCAGTACTTC. Filled out from reference TRBV7-9 and TRBJ2-7, the complete variable domain reads DTGVSQNPRHKITKRGQNVTFRCDPISEHNRLYWYRQTLGQGPEFLTYFQNEAQLEKSRLLSDRFSAERPKGSFSTLEIQRTEQGDSAMYLCASSHPQGYYEQYFGPGTRLTVT.

This clonotype has only a few counts. The chain links TRBV5-6 to TRBJ2-7; D is ambiguous. CDR1 is SGHDT and CDR2 is YYEEEE in the germline V gene. V shed 0 bases and J shed 0 bases, with 7 bases lying between them. CDR3 length: 14 amino acids. CDR3 bases: TGTGCCAGCAGCTTGGGCGTAGGCTCCTACGAGCAGTACTTC. It is translated as CASSLGVGSYEQYF. Combining the CDR3 with reference TRBV5-6 and TRBJ2-7 gives the whole variable domain DAGVTQSPTHLIKTRGQQVTLRCSPKSGHDTVSWYQQALGQGPQFIFQYYEEEERQRGNFPDRFSGHQFPNYSSELNVNALLLGDSALYLCASSLGVGSYEQYFGPGTRLTVT.

This clonotype came up a few times. The V gene is TRBV19, the J gene TRBJ2-7, with D tentatively TRBD1 (5 bases). The V end was cut by 3 bases, the J end by 3 bases, with 15 bases between. CDR1 and CDR2 (germline): LNHDA, SQIVND (reference sequence). The CDR3 spans 15 residues. The CDR3 DNA reads as TGTGCCAGTAGTATGAAGGCTCAGGGTATCTACGAGCAGTACTTC. Translating gives CASSMKAQGIYEQYF. The whole variable domain, remainder taken from reference TRBV19 and TRBJ2-7, is DGGITQSPKYLFRKEGQNVTLSCEQNLNHDAMYWYRQDPGQGLRLIYYSQIVNDFQKGDIAEGYSVSREKKESFPLTVTSAQKNPTAFYLCASSMKAQGIYEQYFGPGTRLTVT.

This chain's CDR3 is CASSVRQNTEAFF. As DNA, the CDR3 is TGTGCCAGCAGTGTCCGACAGAACACTGAAGCTTTCTTT. The chain recombines TRBV5-4 with TRBJ1-1; no clear D gene. Trimming stripped 5 bases from V and 1 base from J, with 9 bases between. Germline V gives CDR1 SGHNT, CDR2 YYREEE (reference sequence). The CDR3 totals 13 residues.